What follows are 25 T cell receptor beta chains derived from one specimen sequenced in a study of blood T cell dynamics during melanoma immunotherapy. Profiling relied on immunoSEQ multiplex PCR, and the TCRdb table lists in-frame clones only, not all of them. This repertoire shows about 8,600 clones, 65% to 90% found once; its top ten account for about 1%. Time point here: week 3, after first cycle of checkpoint inhibitor. The sequencing here drew on blood, taken from a patient treated with checkpoint blockade. The receptors were gathered from a human donor with melanoma.

This chain links TRBV7-2 with TRBJ2-5; 10 nucleotides agree with TRBD2. In germline, CDR1 is SGHTA, CDR2 FQGNSA. This CDR3 contains 16 residues. The ends lost 5 bases at V and 2 bases at J; junction bases unmatched: 8. The CDR3 loop reads CASSHLTSGRQETQYF. CDR3 bases: TGTGCCAGCAGCCACCTGACTAGCGGGCGGCAAGAGACCCAGTACTTC.

The rearrangement joins TRBV21-1 to TRBJ1-1; the table gives TRBD1 as D, unverified against the DNA. TRBV21-1 represents a pseudogene. The CDR3 is 16 amino acids. CDR3 DNA sequence: TGTGCCAGCAGCAAAGTCAATCAGGGGGCGAAAACTGAAGCTTTCTTT. Translated, it gives CASSKVNQGAKTEAFF.

This clone was seen once. The chain recombines TRBV9 with TRBJ1-6; TRBD1 might be the D (5 bases). CDR3 size: 16 residues. V shed 4 bases and J shed 0 bases, with 11 bases lying between them. CDR1 and CDR2 (germline): SGDLS, YYNGEE. As DNA, the CDR3 is TGTGCCAGCAGCCTACAGGAATCCTCCTATAATTCACCCCTCCACTTT. Protein: CASSLQESSYNSPLHF.

This chain joins TRBV15 and TRBJ2-3; 10 positions agree with TRBD1. CDR1 LNHNV and CDR2 YYDKDF come from the germline V gene (reference sequence). The V gene end was trimmed by 1 base and the J gene end by 4 bases; junction bases not matched to a gene: 2. This CDR3 region has 15 residues. In nucleotides, the CDR3 is TGTGCCACCAGCAGAGGGGACAGGGGCGCAGATACGCAGTATTTT. Protein: CATSRGDRGADTQYF.

V gene TRBV19 combines with J gene TRBJ2-3, with 7 bases matching TRBD2. V shed 7 bases, J shed 1 base, and the junction held 8 bases outside the gene matches. Per germline, CDR1 LNHDA and CDR2 SQIVND (reference sequence). The CDR3 length is 15 residues. The CDR3 here is CASKRRSGGTDTQYF. Here the CDR3 DNA reads TGTGCCAGTAAAAGAAGGAGCGGGGGCACAGATACGCAGTATTTT.

V gene TRBV30 combines with J gene TRBJ2-3, with 7 nucleotides matching TRBD2. The CDR3 loop spans 14 amino acids. Germline assignment: CDR1 GTSNPN and CDR2 SVGIG (reference sequence). Unmatched junction bases numbered 2, after V lost 0 bases and J lost 2 bases. The CDR3 protein is CAWSVGGDTDTQYF. Written as DNA, the CDR3 is TGTGCCTGGAGTGTGGGAGGGGACACAGATACGCAGTATTTT.

This clone was picked up one time. J is TRBJ1-4 and V is TRBV7-2; D is uncertain. The CDR3 totals 15 residues. V was pared by 2 bases and J by 4 bases, with 11 bases between. Germline V gene lookup returns CDR1 SGHTA and CDR2 FQGNSA. CDR3: CASSLQSSHNEKLFF. In DNA, the CDR3 is TGTGCCAGCAGCTTACAGTCCAGCCATAATGAAAAACTGTTTTTT.

The CDR3 loop reads CASSQGRASGSADTQYF. The CDR3 DNA reads TGCGCCAGCAGCCAAGGACGGGCTAGCGGGTCTGCAGATACGCAGTATTTT. V and J are TRBV4-3 and TRBJ2-3, with TRBD2 matching 8 bases. The junction had 10 bases not matched to a gene; V was cut back by 1 base and J by 4 bases. This CDR3 comprises 17 residues. Germline CDR1 is LGHNA and CDR2 is YSLEER.

This chain links TRBV5-4 with TRBJ1-1; the match to TRBD1 covers 8 bases. This CDR3 contains 16 residues. Unmatched junction bases numbered 8, after V lost 2 bases and J lost 2 bases. Per germline, CDR1 SGHNT and CDR2 YYREEE (reference sequence). The CDR3 sequence: CASSLGGTGFNTEAFF. As DNA, the CDR3 is TGTGCCAGCAGCTTAGGGGGGACAGGATTTAACACTGAAGCTTTCTTT.

The V and J genes are TRBV11-2 and TRBJ2-3; D remains ambiguous. V lost 2 bases and J lost 0, with 12 bases in between. This CDR3 spans 16 amino acids. Germline V gives CDR1 SGHAT, CDR2 FQNNGV. CDR3 region: CASSLSGVVSTDTQYF. CDR3 DNA: TGTGCCAGCAGCTTAAGTGGGGTGGTTAGCACAGATACGCAGTATTTT. The full variable domain, rest sourced from reference TRBV11-2 and TRBJ2-3, is EAGVAQSPRYKIIEKRQSVAFWCNPISGHATLYWYQQILGQGPKLLIQFQNNGVVDDSQLPKDRFSAERLKGVDSTLKIQPAKLEDSAVYLCASSLSGVVSTDTQYFGPGTRLTVL.

This clone was picked up a small number of times. The chain recombines TRBV11-1 with TRBJ2-7, with 10 bases aligning to TRBD1. Losses at the gene ends were 5 bases for V and 3 bases for J; bases not matched to a gene: 4. Germline-derived CDR1 and CDR2 are SGHAT and FQDESV (reference sequence). The CDR3 is 14 residues long. The CDR3 sequence is CASSPGQGYYEQYF. CDR3 coding DNA: TGTGCCAGCAGCCCGGGACAGGGGTACTACGAGCAGTACTTC.

The V and J genes are TRBV7-2 and TRBJ1-1; perhaps TRBD1 as D (6 bases). CDR1 is SGHTA, CDR2 FQGNSA, per germline. The V and J ends lost 5 bases and 3 bases respectively, with 16 bases between them. The CDR3 covers 15 residues. CDR3 in amino acids: CASSLHRVRDTEAFF. The CDR3 DNA reads TGTGCCAGCAGCCTACACAGGGTGAGGGACACTGAAGCTTTCTTT.

V and J are TRBV19 and TRBJ1-1, with a possible D match to TRBD1 (5 bases). The germline V and J ends were trimmed by 6 bases and 4 bases, with 9 bases remaining between them. The CDR3 is made up of 12 amino acids. Germline assignment: CDR1 LNHDA and CDR2 SQIVND (reference sequence). The CDR3 here is CASRWGSTEAFF. The DNA of the CDR3 is TGTGCCAGTAGATGGGGGAGCACTGAAGCTTTCTTT.

This clone was counted only a few times. The chain links TRBV5-5 to TRBJ1-5, with D maybe TRBD1 (6 bases). Germline V gene data show CDR1 as SGHKS and CDR2 as YYEKEE (reference sequence). The CDR3 is made up of 17 amino acids. The ends were cut back, 4 bases at V and 0 bases at J, with 17 bases in the middle. The CDR3 sequence: CASSPNRDRGSNQPQHF. The DNA for the CDR3 is TGTGCCAGCAGCCCCAACAGGGATAGGGGTAGCAATCAGCCCCAGCATTTT.

The count of this clone is one. The rearrangement uses TRBV19 and TRBJ2-3, with TRBD1 identical over 7 bases. The germline V gene encodes CDR1 LNHDA and CDR2 SQIVND (reference sequence). The CDR3 has 14 amino acids. V trimming: 5 bases; J trimming: 4 bases; junction bases outside the gene matches: 6. The CDR3 DNA reads as TGTGCCAGTAGTGCGACAGGGTGGGCAGATACGCAGTATTTT. It encodes CASSATGWADTQYF.

The chain carries TRBV4-3 and TRBJ1-2; a weak D match, TRBD1 (5 bases). This CDR3 contains 16 residues. Germline lookup yields CDR1 LGHNA and CDR2 YSLEER. Trimming cost V 0 bases and J 5 bases, with 16 bases left between them. The CDR3 reads CASSQDFAGVGYGYTF. DNA of the CDR3: TGCGCCAGCAGCCAAGATTTTGCGGGGGTGGGTTATGGCTACACCTTC.

The chain employs TRBV7-2 and TRBJ2-7; 9 nucleotides match TRBD2. CDR3 length equals 17 residues. Trimming at V came to 0 bases and at J to 0 bases, leaving 6 bases not matched to a gene. Germline lookup yields CDR1 SGHTA and CDR2 FQGNSA. The CDR3 loop reads CASSLATSGVSSYEQYF. The CDR3 nucleotides are TGTGCCAGCAGCTTAGCGACTAGCGGCGTAAGCTCCTACGAGCAGTACTTC.

V gene TRBV27 combines with J gene TRBJ2-2; 12 bases are a match to TRBD2. Germline V lookup: CDR1 MNHEY, CDR2 SMNVEV (reference sequence). The CDR3 extends over 20 amino acids. The V segment lost 5 bases and the J segment 1 base; nucleotides outside the gene matches: 14. The CDR3 DNA reads TGTGCCAGCAGTGCCTTAGTGACTAGCGGGGGATATTTGAACACCGGGGAGCTGTTTTTT. Translated: CASSALVTSGGYLNTGELFF.

The genes are TRBV15 and TRBJ1-1; D unresolved. The CDR3 contains 15 residues. Trimming stripped 0 bases from V and 1 base from J, with 9 bases between. The germline CDR1 and CDR2 sequences are LNHNV and YYDKDF (reference sequence). The CDR3 protein is CATSRDIIGNTEAFF. CDR3 nucleotide sequence: TGTGCCACCAGCAGAGACATTATAGGGAACACTGAAGCTTTCTTT.

The table lists this clone with a few counts. The rearrangement joins TRBV4-1 to TRBJ1-3, with a possible D match to TRBD1 (5 bases). The CDR3 consists of 15 residues. Trimming took off 0 bases at V and 0 bases at J, with 6 bases between the two ends. Germline CDR1 reads MGHRA; CDR2 reads YSYEKL. CDR3 sequence reads: CASSQEGTSGNTIYF. DNA for the CDR3: TGCGCCAGCAGCCAAGAGGGGACCTCTGGAAACACCATATATTTT.

The gene calls are TRBV29-1 and TRBJ2-3, with a weak D call TRBD1 (5 bases). Germline V lookup: CDR1 SQVTM, CDR2 ANQGSEA. This CDR3 has 10 residues. The V gene lost 5 bases and the J gene lost 8 bases, with 8 bases spanning the gap. The DNA for the CDR3 is TGCAGCGTTTCTGACAGTACGCAGTATTTT. Translated, it gives CSVSDSTQYF.

This sequence joins TRBV6-5 and TRBJ2-1, with unresolved D. This CDR3 has 15 residues. Germline values: CDR1 MNHEY, CDR2 SVGAGI. V lost 7 bases, J lost 1 base, and 14 bases lay in between. The CDR3: CASKADGHSYNEQFF. The CDR3 nucleotides are TGTGCCAGCAAAGCAGATGGGCATTCCTACAATGAGCAGTTCTTC.

V gene TRBV15 combines with J gene TRBJ1-6, with D hard to call. The V and J ends lost 1 base and 6 bases respectively, with 4 bases between them. CDR1 LNHNV and CDR2 YYDKDF come from the germline V gene (reference sequence). The CDR3 is 13 residues long. The CDR3 sequence: CATSRVSNSPLHF. CDR3 coding DNA: TGTGCCACCAGCAGAGTCAGTAATTCACCCCTCCACTTT.

The gene calls are TRBV4-3 and TRBJ2-1; 13 bases fit TRBD2. The CDR3 covers 16 residues. Losses at the gene ends were 0 bases for V and 8 bases for J; bases not matched to a gene: 4. Germline V gene sequence: CDR1 LGHNA, CDR2 YSLEER. The chain's CDR3 is CASSQEQLAGGYEQFF. The CDR3 region has the DNA TGCGCCAGCAGCCAAGAACAACTAGCGGGGGGGTATGAGCAGTTCTTC.

This rearrangement joins TRBV6-1 to TRBJ2-3, with a tentative D call TRBD2 (6 bases). The ends were cut back, 2 bases at V and 8 bases at J, with 11 bases in the middle. There are 13 residues in the CDR3. Germline CDR1 reads MNHNS; CDR2 reads SASEGT. In DNA form, the CDR3 reads TGTGCCAGCAGTGAATCCCCCGGGGGTACGCAGTATTTT. Protein product: CASSESPGGTQYF.